The present T cell receptor (beta chain) was sequenced within a study of cytomegalovirus exposure and HLA in healthy donors. Researchers ran the PCR with 60 Vbeta and 13 Jbeta primers. Data came from immunoSEQ multiplex PCR; TCRdb stores just in-frame clones and leaves some out. The sample includes 100,000 or so clones, roughly 82% seen only once; the top ten take more than 9%. This CDR3 comprises 13 residues. The V end lost 4 bases, the J end lost 5 bases, and 9 bases lay between the germline ends. Germline V CDR1 and CDR2: SEHNR, FQNEAQ (reference sequence). The sample consisted of PBMCs. The rearrangement uses TRBV7-9 and TRBJ1-5; D remains ambiguous. The receptor was derived from a man aged 45-65 years in good health and CMV-seronegative. Written as DNA, the CDR3 is TGTGCCAGCAGCTCCCGAACGGATCAGCCCCAGCATTTT. As protein: CASSSRTDQPQHF.